This TCR beta chain emerged from a study of blood T cell repertoires in COVID-19. V was pared by 7 bases and J by 2 bases, with 7 bases of the junction left unmatched. The germline CDR1 and CDR2 sequences are SNHLY and FYNNEI. The CDR3 is 14 amino acids. Original processing methods: From reference gene primer amplification, estimates of nucleated cell counts were derived. The protocol was immunoSEQ multiplex PCR, while the TCRdb copy is restricted to in-frame clones and leaves out a portion. V and J calls plus clone size are reproduced from that table; the DNA served to infer D and trimming. The repertoire includes around 140,000 clones, roughly four fifths of them detected once, and around 4% sits in the top ten.

V is TRBV2 and J is TRBJ2-7; 8 positions match TRBD2. This sequence was found in a woman aged 55 to 70 with acute or convalescent COVID-19. Source material: peripheral blood. In DNA, the CDR3 is TGTGCCAGCAAAGCGGGAGCCCTTACCTACGAGCAGTACTTC. Its protein product is CASKAGALTYEQYF.